This T cell receptor beta chain derives from a study of PD-1 blockade in mismatch repair-deficient tumors. Study observations and caveats: Tumor-resident clones, often undetectable pretreatment in blood, expanded then contracted after pembrolizumab.

The TCR-sequenced patients were a few responders to pembrolizumab. Profiling relied on immunoSEQ multiplex PCR, and the TCRdb table lists in-frame clones only, not all of them. This sample has 80,000 to 130,000 clones, with approximately 83% found just once. The CDR3 has 16 residues. V gave up 3 bases and J gave up 5 bases; unmatched junction bases: 9. The germline V gene encodes CDR1 SGDLS and CDR2 YYNGEE. On this clone: What it binds is not known.

The chain uses TRBV9 and TRBJ2-5, with 11 bases lining up with TRBD2. Specimen: peripheral blood, collected about 33 weeks after starting pembrolizumab. This receptor was obtained from an adult with mismatch repair-deficient cancer. The CDR3 reads CASSAQIAGGGETQYF. In DNA, the CDR3 is TGTGCCAGCAGCGCCCAAATAGCGGGAGGGGGGGAGACCCAGTACTTC. Full variable domain (missing parts from reference TRBV9 and TRBJ2-5): DSGVTQTPKHLITATGQRVTLRCSPRSGDLSVYWYQQSLDQGLQFLIQYYNGEERAKGNILERFSAQQFPDLHSELNLSSLELGDSALYFCASSAQIAGGGETQYFGPGTRLLVL.